Shown below are 5 T cell receptor beta chains from a single sample sequenced in a study of T cell responses to AZD1222 COVID-19 vaccine (dated by TCRdb to about 2021). The time point label here, explained by the study, means: baseline before first vaccination. Library method: the immunoSEQ multiplex PCR assay. TCRdb limited this immuneACCESS table to in-frame rearrangements with V and J called. A share of clones is missing; checked studies link under half to unresolved V genes, and the rest is unexplained. Here the sample has about 99,000 clones; about 92% occur a single time. The ten biggest clones cover about 4.8% of the sample. The sample here was peripheral blood, taken on day 0 of AZD1222 vaccination. These receptors were obtained from an adult in good health.

The V gene is TRBV7-2, the J gene TRBJ2-7, with D tentatively TRBD2 (5 bases). The germline V gene encodes CDR1 SGHTA and CDR2 FQGNSA. The CDR3 covers 13 residues. The germline V and J ends were trimmed by 3 bases and 2 bases, with 8 bases remaining between them. CDR3 DNA: TGTGCCAGCAGCTTTACTAGAACCTACGAGCAGTACTTC. This codes for CASSFTRTYEQYF.

The genes are TRBV18 and TRBJ2-3, with D perhaps TRBD2 (5 bases). The CDR3 spans 15 residues. In germline, CDR1 is KGHSH, CDR2 LQKENI. Trimming left V 3 bases short and J 3 bases short, with 13 bases between. The chain's CDR3 is CASSPTYTGTDTQYF. The CDR3 nucleotides read TGTGCCAGCTCACCTACCTACACGGGGACAGATACGCAGTATTTT. The complete variable domain, with remaining parts taken from reference TRBV18 and TRBJ2-3, reads NAGVMQNPRHLVRRRGQEARLRCSPMKGHSHVYWYRQLPEEGLKFMVYLQKENIIDESGMPKERFSAEFPKEGPSILRIQQVVRGDSAAYFCASSPTYTGTDTQYFGPGTRLTVL.

V is TRBV7-9 and J is TRBJ1-2, with D perhaps TRBD1 (6 bases). The CDR3 consists of 13 residues. Germline V lookup: CDR1 SEHNR, CDR2 FQNEAQ (reference sequence). Deletions cut 4 bases from V and 8 bases from J, with 14 bases between. The DNA for the CDR3 is TGTGCCAGCAGCTACCCCGACAGGTACGGCTACACCTTC. It encodes CASSYPDRYGYTF.

V gene TRBV27 combines with J gene TRBJ1-2, with TRBD1 as a possible D gene (6 bases). Germline values: CDR1 MNHEY, CDR2 SMNVEV (reference sequence). The length of the CDR3 is 14 residues. V lost 8 bases, J lost 1 base, and 14 bases lay in between. The CDR3 DNA sequence: TGTGCCAGCGGTTGGCAGGGGATTAACTATGGCTACACCTTC. Protein product: CASGWQGINYGYTF.

This chain connects TRBV5-1 to TRBJ2-7; TRBD1 aligns across 9 bases. Losses at the gene ends were 5 bases for V and 1 base for J; bases not matched to a gene: 4. The CDR3 totals 14 residues. Per germline, CDR1 SGHRS and CDR2 YFSETQ. CDR3 sequence reads: CASRRTGDSYEQYF. The CDR3 DNA reads TGCGCCAGCAGGAGGACAGGGGATTCCTACGAGCAGTACTTC.